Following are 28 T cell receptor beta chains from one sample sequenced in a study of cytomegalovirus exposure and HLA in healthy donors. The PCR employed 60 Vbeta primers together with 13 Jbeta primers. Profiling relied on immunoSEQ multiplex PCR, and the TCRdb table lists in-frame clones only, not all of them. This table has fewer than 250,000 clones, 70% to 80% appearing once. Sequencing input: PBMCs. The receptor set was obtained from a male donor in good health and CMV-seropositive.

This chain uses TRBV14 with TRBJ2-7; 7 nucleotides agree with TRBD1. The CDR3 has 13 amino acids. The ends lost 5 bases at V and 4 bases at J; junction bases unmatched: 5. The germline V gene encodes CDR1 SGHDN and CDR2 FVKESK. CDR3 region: CASSGQVLYEQYF. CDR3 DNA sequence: TGTGCCAGCAGCGGACAGGTATTGTACGAGCAGTACTTC.

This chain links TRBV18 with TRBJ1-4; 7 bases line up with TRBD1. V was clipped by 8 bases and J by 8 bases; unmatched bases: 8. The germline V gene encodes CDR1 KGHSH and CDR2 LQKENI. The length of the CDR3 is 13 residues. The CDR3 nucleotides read TGTGCCAGCAATCGTGGGACAGACGAAAAACTGTTTTTT. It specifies CASNRGTDEKLFF.

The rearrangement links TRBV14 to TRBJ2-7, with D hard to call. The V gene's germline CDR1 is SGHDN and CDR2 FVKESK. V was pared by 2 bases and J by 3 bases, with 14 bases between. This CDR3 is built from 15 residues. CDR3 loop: CASSQRQVGHYEQYF. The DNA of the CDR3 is TGTGCCAGCAGCCAACGGCAGGTGGGTCACTACGAGCAGTACTTC.

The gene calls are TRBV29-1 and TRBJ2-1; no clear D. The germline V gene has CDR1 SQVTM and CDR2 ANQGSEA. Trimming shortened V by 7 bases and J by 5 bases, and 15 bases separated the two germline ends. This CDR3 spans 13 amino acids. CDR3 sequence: CSGLPVSNNEQFF. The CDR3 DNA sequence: TGCAGCGGCCTCCCAGTATCCAACAATGAGCAGTTCTTC.

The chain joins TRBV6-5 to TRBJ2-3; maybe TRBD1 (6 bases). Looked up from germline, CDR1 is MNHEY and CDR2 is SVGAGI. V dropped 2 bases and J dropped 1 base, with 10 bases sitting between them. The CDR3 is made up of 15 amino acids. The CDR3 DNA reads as TGTGCCAGCAGTTACAGAGAGGGGGGCACAGATACGCAGTATTTT. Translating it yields CASSYREGGTDTQYF.

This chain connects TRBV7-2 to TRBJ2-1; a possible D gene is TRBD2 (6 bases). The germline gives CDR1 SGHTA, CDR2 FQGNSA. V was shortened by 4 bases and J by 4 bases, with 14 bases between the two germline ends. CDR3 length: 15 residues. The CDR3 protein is CASSYRTGDYNEQFF. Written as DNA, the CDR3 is TGTGCCAGCAGCTACCGGACGGGAGATTACAATGAGCAGTTCTTC.

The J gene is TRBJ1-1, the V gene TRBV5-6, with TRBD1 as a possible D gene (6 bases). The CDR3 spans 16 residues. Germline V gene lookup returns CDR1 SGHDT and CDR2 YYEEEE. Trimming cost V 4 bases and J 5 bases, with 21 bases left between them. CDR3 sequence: CASSKKQGRGTTEAFF. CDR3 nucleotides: TGTGCCAGCAGCAAGAAACAGGGAAGGGGAACAACTGAAGCTTTCTTT.

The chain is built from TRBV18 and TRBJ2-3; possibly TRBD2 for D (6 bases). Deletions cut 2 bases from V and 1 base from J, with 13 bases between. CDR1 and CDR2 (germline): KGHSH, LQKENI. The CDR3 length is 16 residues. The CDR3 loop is CASSPSVAEGTDTQYF. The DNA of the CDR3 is TGTGCCAGCTCACCATCGGTAGCGGAAGGCACAGATACGCAGTATTTT.

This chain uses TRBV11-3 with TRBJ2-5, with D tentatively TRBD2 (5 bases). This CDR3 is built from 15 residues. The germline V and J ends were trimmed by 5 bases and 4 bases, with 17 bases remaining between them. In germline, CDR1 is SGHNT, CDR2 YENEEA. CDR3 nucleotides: TGTGCCAGCAGCCGAACATCCGGGGATCGAGAGACCCAGTACTTC. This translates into CASSRTSGDRETQYF.

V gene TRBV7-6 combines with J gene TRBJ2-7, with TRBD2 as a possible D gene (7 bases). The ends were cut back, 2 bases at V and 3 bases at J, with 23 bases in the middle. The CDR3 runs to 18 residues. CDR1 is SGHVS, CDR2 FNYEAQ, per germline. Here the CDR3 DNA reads TGTGCCAGCAGCTTAAGGGGGGGCAAGGGACGGATGATCTACGAGCAGTACTTC. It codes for CASSLRGGKGRMIYEQYF.

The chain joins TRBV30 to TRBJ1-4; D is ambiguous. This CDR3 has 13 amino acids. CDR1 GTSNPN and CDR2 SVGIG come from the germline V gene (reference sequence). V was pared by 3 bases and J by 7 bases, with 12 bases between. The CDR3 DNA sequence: TGTGCCTGGAGCCGCGGGTTGCGTGAAAAACTGTTTTTT. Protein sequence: CAWSRGLREKLFF. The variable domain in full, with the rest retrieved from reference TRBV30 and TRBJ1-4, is SQTIHQWPATLVQPVGSPLSLECTVEGTSNPNLYWYRQAAGRGLQLLFYSVGIGQISSEVPQNLSASRPQDRQFILSSKKLLLSDSGFYLCAWSRGLREKLFFGSGTQLSVL.

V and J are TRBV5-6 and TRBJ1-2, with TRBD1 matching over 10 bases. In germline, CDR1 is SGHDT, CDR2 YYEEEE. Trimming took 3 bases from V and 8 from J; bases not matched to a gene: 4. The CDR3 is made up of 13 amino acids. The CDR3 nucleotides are TGTGCCAGCAGCTGGACAGGGGGAAGCGGCTACACCTTC. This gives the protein CASSWTGGSGYTF.

The CDR3 reads CASSLGTGGADTQYF. The CDR3 DNA follows: TGTGCCAGCAGCCTAGGGACAGGGGGCGCGGATACGCAGTATTTT. The V and J genes are TRBV7-3 and TRBJ2-3, with 12 bases fitting TRBD1. The CDR3 contains 15 residues. Germline CDR1 SGHTA, CDR2 FQGTGA. The J segment lost 6 bases and the V segment lost 5 bases, leaving 6 bases of the junction unmatched.

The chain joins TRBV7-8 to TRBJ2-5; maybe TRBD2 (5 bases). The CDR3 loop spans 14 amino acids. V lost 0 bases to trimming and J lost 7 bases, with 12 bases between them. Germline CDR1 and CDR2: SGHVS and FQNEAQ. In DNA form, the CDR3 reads TGTGCCAGCAGCTTAGCGCTAGCCGGCGGGACCCAGTACTTC. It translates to CASSLALAGGTQYF.

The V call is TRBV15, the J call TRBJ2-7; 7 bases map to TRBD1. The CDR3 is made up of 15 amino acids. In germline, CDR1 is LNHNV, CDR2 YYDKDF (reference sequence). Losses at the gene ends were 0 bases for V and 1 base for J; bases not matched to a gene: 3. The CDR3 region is CATSRDTGQSYEQYF. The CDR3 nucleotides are TGTGCCACCAGCAGAGATACGGGACAGTCCTACGAGCAGTACTTC.

CDR3 sequence (DNA): TGTGCCACCAGCAGTCCCGGGACAGGGGCGAGAAGAGAAAAACTGTTTTTT. Protein product: CATSSPGTGARREKLFF. This chain links TRBV15 with TRBJ1-4, with TRBD1 identical over 10 bases. V shed 3 bases, J shed 8 bases, and the junction held 12 bases outside the gene matches. Germline V lookup: CDR1 LNHNV, CDR2 YYDKDF (reference sequence). The CDR3 is 17 amino acids. Looking up the rest from reference TRBV15 and TRBJ1-4 gives the full variable domain: DAMVIQNPRYQVTQFGKPVTLSCSQTLNHNVMYWYQQKSSQAPKLLFHYYDKDFNNEADTPDNFQSRRPNTSFCFLDIRSPGLGDTAMYLCATSSPGTGARREKLFFGSGTQLSVL.

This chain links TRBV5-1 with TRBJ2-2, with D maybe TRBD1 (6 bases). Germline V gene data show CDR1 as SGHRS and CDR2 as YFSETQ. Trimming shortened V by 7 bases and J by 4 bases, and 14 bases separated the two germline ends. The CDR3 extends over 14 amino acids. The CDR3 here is CASATGPFTGELFF. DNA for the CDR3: TGCGCCAGCGCGACAGGACCCTTCACCGGGGAGCTGTTTTTT.

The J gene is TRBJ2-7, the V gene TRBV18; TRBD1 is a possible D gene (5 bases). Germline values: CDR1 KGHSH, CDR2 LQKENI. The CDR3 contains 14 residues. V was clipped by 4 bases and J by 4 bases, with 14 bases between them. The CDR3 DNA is TGTGCCAGCTCACGGGAAGGGGTCGGATACGAGCAGTACTTC. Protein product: CASSREGVGYEQYF.

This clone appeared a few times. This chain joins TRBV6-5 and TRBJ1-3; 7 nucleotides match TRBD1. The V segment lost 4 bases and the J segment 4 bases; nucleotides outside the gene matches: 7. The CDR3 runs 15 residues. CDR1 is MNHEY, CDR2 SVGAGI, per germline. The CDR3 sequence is CASSSETGRGNTIYF. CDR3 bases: TGTGCCAGCAGTTCTGAGACAGGGAGAGGAAACACCATATATTTT.

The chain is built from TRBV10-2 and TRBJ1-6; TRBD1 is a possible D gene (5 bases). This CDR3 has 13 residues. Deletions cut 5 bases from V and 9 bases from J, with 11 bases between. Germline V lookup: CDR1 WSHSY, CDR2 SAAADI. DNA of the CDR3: TGCGCCAGCAGTCCCAGGGAAGGTTCACCCCTCCACTTT. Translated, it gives CASSPREGSPLHF.

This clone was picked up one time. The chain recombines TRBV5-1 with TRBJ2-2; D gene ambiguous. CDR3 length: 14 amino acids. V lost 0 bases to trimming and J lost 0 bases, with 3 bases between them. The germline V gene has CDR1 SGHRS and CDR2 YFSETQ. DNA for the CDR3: TGCGCCAGCAGCTTGGAGCCGAACACCGGGGAGCTGTTTTTT. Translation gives CASSLEPNTGELFF.

The CDR3 DNA reads as TGTGCCAGTAGGGGGGGCCAAGAGACCCAGTACTTC. Protein product: CASRGGQETQYF. V usage is TRBV19 and J usage is TRBJ2-5; the D gene is possibly TRBD2 (6 bases). Germline lookup yields CDR1 LNHDA and CDR2 SQIVND (reference sequence). Trimming took 6 bases from V and 1 from J, leaving 6 bases between them. This CDR3 is built from 12 residues.

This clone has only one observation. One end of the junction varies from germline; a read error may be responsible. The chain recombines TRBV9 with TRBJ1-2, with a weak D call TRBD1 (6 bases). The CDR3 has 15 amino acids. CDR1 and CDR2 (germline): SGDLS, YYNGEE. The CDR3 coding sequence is TGTGCCAGCAGCGTAGGGCACCGGGACACCTATAGCTACACCTTC. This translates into CASSVGHRDTYSYTF.

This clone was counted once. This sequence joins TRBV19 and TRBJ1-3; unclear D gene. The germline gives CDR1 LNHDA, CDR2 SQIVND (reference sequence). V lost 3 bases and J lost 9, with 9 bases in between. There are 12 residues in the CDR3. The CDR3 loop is CASSMGGPTIYF. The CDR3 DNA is TGTGCCAGTAGTATGGGAGGGCCCACCATATATTTT.

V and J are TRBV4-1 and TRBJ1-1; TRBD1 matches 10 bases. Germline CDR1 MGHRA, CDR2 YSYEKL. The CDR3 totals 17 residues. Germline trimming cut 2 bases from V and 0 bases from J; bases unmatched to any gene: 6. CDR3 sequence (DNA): TGCGCCAGCAGCCAATCGGAGACAGGGGGCATGAACACTGAAGCTTTCTTT. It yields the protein CASSQSETGGMNTEAFF.

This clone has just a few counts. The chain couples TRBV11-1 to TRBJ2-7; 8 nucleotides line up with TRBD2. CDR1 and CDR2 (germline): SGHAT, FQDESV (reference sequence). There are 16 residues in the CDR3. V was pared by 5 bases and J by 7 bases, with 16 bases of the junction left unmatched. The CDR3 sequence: CASSPSGGSGIKEQYF. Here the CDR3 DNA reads TGTGCCAGCAGCCCCTCGGGCGGTAGCGGGATAAAAGAGCAGTACTTC.

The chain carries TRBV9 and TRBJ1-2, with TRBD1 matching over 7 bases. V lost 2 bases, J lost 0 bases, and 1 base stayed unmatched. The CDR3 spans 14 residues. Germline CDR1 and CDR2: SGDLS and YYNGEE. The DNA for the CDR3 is TGTGCCAGCAGCGTGGGACAGACTAACTATGGCTACACCTTC. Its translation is CASSVGQTNYGYTF.

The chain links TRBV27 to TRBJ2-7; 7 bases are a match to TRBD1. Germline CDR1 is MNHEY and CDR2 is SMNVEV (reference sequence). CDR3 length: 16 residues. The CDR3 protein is CPKPPTGLGFYYEQYF. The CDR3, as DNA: TGTCCGAAGCCCCCGACAGGGTTAGGATTCTATTACGAGCAGTACTTC.